This T cell receptor (beta chain) was profiled in a study of cytomegalovirus exposure and HLA in healthy donors. A multiplex PCR was run with 60 Vbeta primers and 13 Jbeta primers. Only in-frame clones appear in the TCRdb table, and some are missing; sequencing was by immunoSEQ multiplex PCR. The table records 110,000 to 150,000 clones, 65% to 80% of them present only once. CDR1 and CDR2 from the germline V gene are SGHTA and FQGTGA. J was trimmed by 0 bases and V by 1 base; bases with no gene match: 6. The CDR3 consists of 17 residues. The sequence came from a male donor in good health and CMV-seronegative. The rearrangement uses TRBV7-3 and TRBJ2-3, with TRBD1 identical over 8 bases. The sample taken for sequencing was PBMCs. CDR3 nucleotide sequence: TGTGCCAGCAGCTTAATTCCGGGACAGGAGAGCACAGATACGCAGTATTTT. Amino acids: CASSLIPGQESTDTQYF.